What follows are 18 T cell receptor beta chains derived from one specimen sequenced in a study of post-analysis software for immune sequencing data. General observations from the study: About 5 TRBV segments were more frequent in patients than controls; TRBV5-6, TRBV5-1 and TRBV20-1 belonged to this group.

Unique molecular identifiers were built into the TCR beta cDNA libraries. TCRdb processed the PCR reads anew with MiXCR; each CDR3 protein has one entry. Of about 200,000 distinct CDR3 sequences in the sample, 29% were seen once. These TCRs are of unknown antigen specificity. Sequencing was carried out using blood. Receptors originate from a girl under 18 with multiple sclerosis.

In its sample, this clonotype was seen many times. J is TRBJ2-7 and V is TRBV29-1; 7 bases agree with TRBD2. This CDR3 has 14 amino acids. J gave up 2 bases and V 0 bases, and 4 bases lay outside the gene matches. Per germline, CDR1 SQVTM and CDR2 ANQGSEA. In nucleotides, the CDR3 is TGCAGCGTTGAAGATTTTGGGGGGGCCTACGAGCAGTACTTC. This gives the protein CSVEDFGGAYEQYF.

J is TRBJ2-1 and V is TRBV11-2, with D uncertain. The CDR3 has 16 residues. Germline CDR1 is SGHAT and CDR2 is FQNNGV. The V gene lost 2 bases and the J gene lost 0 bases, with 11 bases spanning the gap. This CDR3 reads CASSLLRASSYNEQFF. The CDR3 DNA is TGTGCCAGCAGCTTACTACGGGCGAGCTCCTACAATGAGCAGTTCTTC.

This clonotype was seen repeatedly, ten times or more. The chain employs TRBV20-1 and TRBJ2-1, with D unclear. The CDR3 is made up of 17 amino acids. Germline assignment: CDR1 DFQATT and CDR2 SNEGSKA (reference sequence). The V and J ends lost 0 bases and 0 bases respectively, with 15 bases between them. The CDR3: CSARDFKSAFSYNEQFF. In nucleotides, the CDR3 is TGCAGTGCTAGAGATTTTAAGAGCGCCTTCTCCTACAATGAGCAGTTCTTC.

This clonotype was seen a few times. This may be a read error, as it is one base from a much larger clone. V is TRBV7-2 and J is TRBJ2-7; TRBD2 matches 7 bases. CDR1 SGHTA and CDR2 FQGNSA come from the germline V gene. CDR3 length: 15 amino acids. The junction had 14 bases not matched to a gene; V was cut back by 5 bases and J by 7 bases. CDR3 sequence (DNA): TGTGCCAGCAGCCGAACGGGACTAACCCTGGCTGAGCAGTACTTC. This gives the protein CASSRTGLTLAEQYF.

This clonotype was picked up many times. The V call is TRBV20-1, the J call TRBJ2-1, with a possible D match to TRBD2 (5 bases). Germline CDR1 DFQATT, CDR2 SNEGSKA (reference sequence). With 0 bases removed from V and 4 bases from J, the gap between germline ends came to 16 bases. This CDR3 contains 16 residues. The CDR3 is CSARDRGDIAYNEQFF. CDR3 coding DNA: TGCAGTGCTAGAGATCGGGGAGATATAGCGTACAATGAGCAGTTCTTC.

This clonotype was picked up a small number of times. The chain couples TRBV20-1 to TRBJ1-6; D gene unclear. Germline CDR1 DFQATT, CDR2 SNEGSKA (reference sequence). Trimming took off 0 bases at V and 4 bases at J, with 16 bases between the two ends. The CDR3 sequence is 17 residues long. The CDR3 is CSARDRFLPRYNSPLHF. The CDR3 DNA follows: TGCAGTGCTAGAGATCGGTTCCTTCCTCGGTATAATTCACCCCTCCACTTT.

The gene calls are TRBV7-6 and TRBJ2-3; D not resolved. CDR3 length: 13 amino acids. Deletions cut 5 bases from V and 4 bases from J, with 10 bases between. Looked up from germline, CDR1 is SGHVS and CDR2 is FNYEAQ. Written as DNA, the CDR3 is TGTGCCAGCAGCAACCGCGAGGCAGATACGCAGTATTTT. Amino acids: CASSNREADTQYF.

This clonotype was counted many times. For the CDR3, the DNA is TGTGCCAGCAGCCGGGTGGGGGAGACCTACAATGAGCAGTTCTTC. Translating gives CASSRVGETYNEQFF. The rearrangement links TRBV4-2 to TRBJ2-1, with D perhaps being TRBD1 or TRBD2 (5 bases each). Germline V gene lookup returns CDR1 LGHNA and CDR2 YNFKEQ. Trimming stripped 4 bases from V and 2 bases from J, with 12 bases between. This CDR3 is 15 amino acids long.

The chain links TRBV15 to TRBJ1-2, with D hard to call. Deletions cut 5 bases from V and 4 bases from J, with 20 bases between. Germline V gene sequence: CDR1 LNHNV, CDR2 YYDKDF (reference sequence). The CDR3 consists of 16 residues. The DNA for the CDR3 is TGTGCCACCAGCGCAGCTTCCAGGAGCGTGAGCTATGGCTACACCTTC. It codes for CATSAASRSVSYGYTF.

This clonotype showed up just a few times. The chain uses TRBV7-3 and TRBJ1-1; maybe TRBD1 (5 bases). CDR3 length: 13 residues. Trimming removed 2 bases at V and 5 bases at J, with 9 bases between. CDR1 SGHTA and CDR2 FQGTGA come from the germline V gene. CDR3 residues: CASSLYSGTEAFF. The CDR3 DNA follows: TGTGCCAGCAGCTTATATTCAGGGACTGAAGCTTTCTTT. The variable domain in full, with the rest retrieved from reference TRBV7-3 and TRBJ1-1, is GAGVSQTPSNKVTEKGKYVELRCDPISGHTALYWYRQSLGQGPEFLIYFQGTGAADDSGLPNDRFFAVRPEGSVSTLKIQRTERGDSAVYLCASSLYSGTEAFFGQGTRLTVV.

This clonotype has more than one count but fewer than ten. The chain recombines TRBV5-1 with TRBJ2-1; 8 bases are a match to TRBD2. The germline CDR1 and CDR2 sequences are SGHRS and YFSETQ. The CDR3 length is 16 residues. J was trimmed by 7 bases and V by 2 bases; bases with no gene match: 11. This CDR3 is CASSFGRREAGNEQFF. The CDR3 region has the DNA TGCGCCAGCAGCTTTGGACGGCGGGAGGCGGGAAATGAGCAGTTCTTC.

The CDR3 sequence: CAWNHGRDGSYEQFF. As DNA, the CDR3 is TGTGCCTGGAACCATGGTCGGGATGGAAGCTATGAGCAGTTCTTC. V and J are TRBV30 and TRBJ2-1, with a tentative D call TRBD2 (5 bases). V was trimmed by 4 bases and J by 8 bases, leaving 21 bases between them. The V gene's germline CDR1 is GTSNPN and CDR2 SVGIG (reference sequence). This CDR3 contains 15 residues. Combining the CDR3 with reference TRBV30 and TRBJ2-1 gives the whole variable domain SQTIHQWPATLVQPVGSPLSLECTVEGTSNPNLYWYRQAAGRGLQLLFYSVGIGQISSEVPQNLSASRPQDRQFILSSKKLLLSDSGFYLCAWNHGRDGSYEQFFGPGTRLTVL.

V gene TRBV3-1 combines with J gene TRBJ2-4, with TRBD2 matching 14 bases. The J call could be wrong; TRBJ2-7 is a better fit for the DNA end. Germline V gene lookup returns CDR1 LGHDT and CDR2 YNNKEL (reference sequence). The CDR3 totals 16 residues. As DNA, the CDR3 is TGTGCCAGCAGCCCGACTAGCGGGGGGGTGACCTACGAGCAGTACTTC. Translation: CASSPTSGGVTYEQYF.

CDR3 in amino acids: CASSQGAHRGTDTQYF. CDR3 DNA: TGTGCCAGCAGCCAAGGGGCCCACAGGGGCACAGATACGCAGTATTTT. J is TRBJ2-3 and V is TRBV14, with D possibly TRBD1 on 6 matching bases. This CDR3 has 16 amino acids. The germline CDR1 and CDR2 sequences are SGHDN and FVKESK. The V end lost 1 base, the J end lost 1 base, and 12 bases lay between the germline ends.

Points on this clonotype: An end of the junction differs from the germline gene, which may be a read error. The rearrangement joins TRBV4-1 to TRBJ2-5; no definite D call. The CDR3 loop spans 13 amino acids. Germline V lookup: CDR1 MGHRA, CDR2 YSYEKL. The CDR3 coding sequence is TGCGCCAGCAGCCATCCTTCAGGTTACGAGCAGTCCTTC. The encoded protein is CASSHPSGYEQSF.

CDR3 DNA: TGTGCCAGCACTATGCGGGGTCAGGGGACCGGGGAGCTGTTTTTT. Residues: CASTMRGQGTGELFF. The gene calls are TRBV5-5 and TRBJ2-2; the D gene could be TRBD1 or TRBD2 (6 bases each). The CDR3 sequence is 15 residues long. Between the trimmed V and J ends, which lost 6 bases and 5 bases, there was a span of 17 bases. CDR1 is SGHKS and CDR2 is YYEKEE in the germline V gene (reference sequence).

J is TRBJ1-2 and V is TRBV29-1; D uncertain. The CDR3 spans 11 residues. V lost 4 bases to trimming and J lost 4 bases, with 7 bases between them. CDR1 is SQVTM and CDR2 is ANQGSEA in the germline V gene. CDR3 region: CSVAQPYGYTF. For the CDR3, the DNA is TGCAGCGTTGCACAGCCCTATGGCTACACCTTC.

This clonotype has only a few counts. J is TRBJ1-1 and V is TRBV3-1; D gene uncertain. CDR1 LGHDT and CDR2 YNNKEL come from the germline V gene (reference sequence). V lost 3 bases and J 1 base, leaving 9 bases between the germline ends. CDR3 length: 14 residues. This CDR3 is CASSHLTPNTEAFF. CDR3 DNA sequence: TGTGCCAGCAGCCACCTTACTCCGAACACTGAAGCTTTCTTT.